This TCR beta chain was profiled in a study of blood T cells in healthy people across ages. Broader study findings: In older individuals, TCR beta diversity per million T cells was lower, falling roughly linearly with age.

The second PCR ran roughly 7 to 11 cycles with a sample-barcoded 5' primer and J-beta primers. All cDNA molecules were each tagged by a template-switch adaptor with 12 random nucleotides. MiXCR, run by TCRdb on the 5' RACE reads, gives a single entry per CDR3 protein. The table lists under 1,100,000 distinct CDR3 sequences, around 27% of them singletons, with around 0.75% in the top ten. CDR1 is MNHEY, CDR2 SVGEGT, per germline. The V gene lost 6 bases and the J gene lost 7 bases, with 12 bases spanning the gap. CDR3 length equals 13 residues. This clonotype was detected a few times. Its matching antigen is unknown. These data were likewise used in another study, on T cells of mothers and their children. That study adds: Samples were obtained from a few healthy Caucasian mothers and their six children.

Sequenced input: blood. The sequence came from a girl aged 2 to 9 in good health. The chain has TRBV6-2 or TRBV6-3 and TRBJ2-2; D ambiguous. The CDR3 reads CASRPRSGGELFF. The CDR3 DNA sequence: TGTGCCAGCAGACCCCGATCCGGCGGGGAGCTGTTTTTT.